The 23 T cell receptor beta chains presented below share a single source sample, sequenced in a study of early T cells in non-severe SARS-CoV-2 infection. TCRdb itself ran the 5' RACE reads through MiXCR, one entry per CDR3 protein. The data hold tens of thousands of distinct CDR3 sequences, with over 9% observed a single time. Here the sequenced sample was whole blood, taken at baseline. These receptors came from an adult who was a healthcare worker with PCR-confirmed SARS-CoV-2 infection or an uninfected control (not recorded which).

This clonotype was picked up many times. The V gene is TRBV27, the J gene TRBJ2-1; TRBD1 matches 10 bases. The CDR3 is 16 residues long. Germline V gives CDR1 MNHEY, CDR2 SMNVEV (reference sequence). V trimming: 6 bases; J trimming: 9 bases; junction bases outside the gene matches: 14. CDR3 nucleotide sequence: TGTGCCAGCAGGCCCTCCGGGACAGGGGTTTGGGGTGAGCAGTTCTTC. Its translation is CASRPSGTGVWGEQFF.

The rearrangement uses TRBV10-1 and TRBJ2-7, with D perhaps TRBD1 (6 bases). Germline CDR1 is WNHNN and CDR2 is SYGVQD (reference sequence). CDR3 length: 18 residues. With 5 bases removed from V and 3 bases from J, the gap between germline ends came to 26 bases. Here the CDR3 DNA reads TGCGCCAGCAGTCCGACCACCGATTTCACAGGGACGGTCTACGAGCAGTACTTC. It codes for CASSPTTDFTGTVYEQYF.

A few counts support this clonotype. The chain's CDR3 is CASSLPPGGGDTQYF. The CDR3 DNA is TGCGCCAGCAGCTTGCCTCCGGGGGGAGGTGATACGCAGTATTTT. This rearrangement joins TRBV5-1 to TRBJ2-3; 7 nucleotides agree with TRBD2. CDR3 length: 15 residues. Germline assignment: CDR1 SGHRS and CDR2 YFSETQ. V gave up 1 base and J gave up 6 bases; unmatched junction bases: 8.

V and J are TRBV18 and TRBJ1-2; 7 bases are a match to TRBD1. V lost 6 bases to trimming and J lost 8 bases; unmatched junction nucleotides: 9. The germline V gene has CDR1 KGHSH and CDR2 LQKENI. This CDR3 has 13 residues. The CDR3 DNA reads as TGTGCCAGCTCCCCGGAGGGGGCTTGGGGCTACACCTTC. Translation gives CASSPEGAWGYTF.

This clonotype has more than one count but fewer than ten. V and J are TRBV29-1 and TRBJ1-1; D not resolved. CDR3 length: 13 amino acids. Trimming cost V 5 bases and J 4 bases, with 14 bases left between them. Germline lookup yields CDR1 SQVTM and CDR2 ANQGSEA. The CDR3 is CSVLAYSGTEAFF. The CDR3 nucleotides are TGCAGCGTTCTAGCATACTCGGGCACTGAAGCTTTCTTT.

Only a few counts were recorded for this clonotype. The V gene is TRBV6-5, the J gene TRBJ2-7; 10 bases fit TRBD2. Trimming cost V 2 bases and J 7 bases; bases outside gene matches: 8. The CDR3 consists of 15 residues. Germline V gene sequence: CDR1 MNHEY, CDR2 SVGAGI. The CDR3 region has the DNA TGTGCCAGCAGTTACGGAGCGGGGGGGCCTTGGGAGCAGTACTTC. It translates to CASSYGAGGPWEQYF.

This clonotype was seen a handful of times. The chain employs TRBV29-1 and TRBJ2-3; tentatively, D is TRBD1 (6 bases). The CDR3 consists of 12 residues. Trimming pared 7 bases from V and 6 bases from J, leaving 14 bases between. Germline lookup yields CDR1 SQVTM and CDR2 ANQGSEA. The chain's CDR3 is CSAQHRADTQYF. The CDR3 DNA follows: TGCAGCGCCCAACACAGGGCGGATACGCAGTATTTT.

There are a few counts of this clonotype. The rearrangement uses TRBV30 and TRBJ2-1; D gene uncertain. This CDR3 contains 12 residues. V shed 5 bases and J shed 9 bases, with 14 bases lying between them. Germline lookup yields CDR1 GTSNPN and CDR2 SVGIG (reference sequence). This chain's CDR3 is CAWEGPVSEQFF. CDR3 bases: TGTGCCTGGGAAGGTCCTGTAAGTGAGCAGTTCTTC.

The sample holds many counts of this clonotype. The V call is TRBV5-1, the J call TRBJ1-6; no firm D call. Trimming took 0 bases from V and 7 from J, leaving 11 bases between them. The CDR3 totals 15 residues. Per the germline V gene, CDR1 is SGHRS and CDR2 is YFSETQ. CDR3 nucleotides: TGCGCCAGCAGCTTGGACGGTGACACCAATTCACCCCTCCACTTT. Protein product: CASSLDGDTNSPLHF. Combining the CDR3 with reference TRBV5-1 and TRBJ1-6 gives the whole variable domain KAGVTQTPRYLIKTRGQQVTLSCSPISGHRSVSWYQQTPGQGLQFLFEYFSETQRNKGNFPGRFSGRQFSNSRSEMNVSTLELGDSALYLCASSLDGDTNSPLHFGNGTRLTVT.

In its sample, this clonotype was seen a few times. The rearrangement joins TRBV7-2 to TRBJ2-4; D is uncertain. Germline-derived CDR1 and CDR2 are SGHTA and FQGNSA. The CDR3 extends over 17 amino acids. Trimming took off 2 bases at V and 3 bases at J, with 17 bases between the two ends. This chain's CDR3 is CASSLRRTSLGKNIQYF. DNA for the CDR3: TGTGCCAGCAGCTTAAGGAGAACCTCCCTGGGCAAAAACATTCAGTACTTC.

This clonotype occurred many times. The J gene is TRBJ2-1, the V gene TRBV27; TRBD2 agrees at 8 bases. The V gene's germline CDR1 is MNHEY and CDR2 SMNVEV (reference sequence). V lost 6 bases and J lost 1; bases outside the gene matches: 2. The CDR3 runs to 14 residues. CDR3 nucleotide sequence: TGTGCCAGCAGCAGCGGGGGTTCCTACAATGAGCAGTTCTTC. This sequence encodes CASSSGGSYNEQFF.

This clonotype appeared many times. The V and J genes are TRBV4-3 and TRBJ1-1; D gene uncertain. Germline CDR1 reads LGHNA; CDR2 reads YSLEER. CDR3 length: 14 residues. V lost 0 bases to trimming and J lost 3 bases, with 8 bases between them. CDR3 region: CASSQEAADTEAFF. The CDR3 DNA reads TGCGCCAGCAGCCAAGAGGCCGCGGACACTGAAGCTTTCTTT.

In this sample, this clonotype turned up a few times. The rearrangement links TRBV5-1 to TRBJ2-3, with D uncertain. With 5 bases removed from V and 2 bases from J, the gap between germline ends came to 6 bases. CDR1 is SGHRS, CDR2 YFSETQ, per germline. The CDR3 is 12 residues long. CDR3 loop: CASSSYTDTQYF. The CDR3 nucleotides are TGCGCCAGCAGTTCTTACACAGATACGCAGTATTTT.

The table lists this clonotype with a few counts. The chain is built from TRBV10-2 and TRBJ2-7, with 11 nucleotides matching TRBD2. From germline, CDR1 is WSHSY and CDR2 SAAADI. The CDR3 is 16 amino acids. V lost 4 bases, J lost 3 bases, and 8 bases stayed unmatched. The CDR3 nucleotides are TGCGCCAGCAGTGTGCTAGCGGGGGGACGGGGCTACGAGCAGTACTTC. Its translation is CASSVLAGGRGYEQYF.

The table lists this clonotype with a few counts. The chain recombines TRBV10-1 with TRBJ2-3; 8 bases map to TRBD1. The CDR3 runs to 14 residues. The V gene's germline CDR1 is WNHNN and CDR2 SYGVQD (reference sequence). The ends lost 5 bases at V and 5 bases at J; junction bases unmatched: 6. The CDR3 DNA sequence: TGCGCCAGCAGTCGACAGGGGTTTGGAGATACGCAGTATTTT. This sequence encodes CASSRQGFGDTQYF.

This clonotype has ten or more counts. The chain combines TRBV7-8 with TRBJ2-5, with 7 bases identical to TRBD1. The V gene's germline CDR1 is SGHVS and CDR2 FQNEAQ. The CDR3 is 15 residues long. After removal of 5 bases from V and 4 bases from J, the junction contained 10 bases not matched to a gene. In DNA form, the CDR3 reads TGTGCCAGCAGCCCCCACCGACAGGGTAGAGAGACCCAGTACTTC. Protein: CASSPHRQGRETQYF. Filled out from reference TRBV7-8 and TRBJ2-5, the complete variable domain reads GAGVSQSPRYKVAKRGQDVALRCDPISGHVSLFWYQQALGQGPEFLTYFQNEAQLDKSGLPSDRFFAERPEGSVSTLKIQRTQQEDSAVYLCASSPHRQGRETQYFGPGTRLLVL.

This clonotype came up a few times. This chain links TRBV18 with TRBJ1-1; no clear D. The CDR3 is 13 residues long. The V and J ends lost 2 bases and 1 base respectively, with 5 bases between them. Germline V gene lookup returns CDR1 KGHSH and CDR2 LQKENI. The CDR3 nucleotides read TGTGCCAGCTCACCAAACGGGAACACTGAAGCTTTCTTT. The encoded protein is CASSPNGNTEAFF.

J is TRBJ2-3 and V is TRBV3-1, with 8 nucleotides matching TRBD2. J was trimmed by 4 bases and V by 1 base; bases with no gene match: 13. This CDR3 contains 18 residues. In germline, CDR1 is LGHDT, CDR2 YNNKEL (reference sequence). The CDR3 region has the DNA TGTGCCAGCAGCCAAGCGGCAGCGGGGGCACAACGTGCAGATACGCAGTATTTT. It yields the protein CASSQAAAGAQRADTQYF.

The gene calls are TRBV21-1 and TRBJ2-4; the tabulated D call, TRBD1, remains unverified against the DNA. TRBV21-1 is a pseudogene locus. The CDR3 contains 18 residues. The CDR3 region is CASSKKGDPHPAKNIQYF. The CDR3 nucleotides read TGTGCCAGCAGCAAAAAGGGGGACCCCCATCCAGCCAAAAACATTCAGTACTTC.

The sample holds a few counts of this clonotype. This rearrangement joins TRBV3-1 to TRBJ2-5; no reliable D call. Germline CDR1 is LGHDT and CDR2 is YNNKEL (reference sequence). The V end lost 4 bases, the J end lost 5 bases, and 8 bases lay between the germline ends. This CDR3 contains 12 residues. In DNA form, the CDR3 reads TGTGCCAGCAGCCTGCTAGTGGAGACCCAGTACTTC. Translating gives CASSLLVETQYF.

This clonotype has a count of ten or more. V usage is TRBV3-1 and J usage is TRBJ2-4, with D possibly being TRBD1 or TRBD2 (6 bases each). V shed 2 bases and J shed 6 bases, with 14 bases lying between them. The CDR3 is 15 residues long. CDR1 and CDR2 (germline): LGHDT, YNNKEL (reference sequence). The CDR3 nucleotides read TGTGCCAGCAGCCAAAAACGGGGGCCCGGAAACATTCAGTACTTC. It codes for CASSQKRGPGNIQYF.

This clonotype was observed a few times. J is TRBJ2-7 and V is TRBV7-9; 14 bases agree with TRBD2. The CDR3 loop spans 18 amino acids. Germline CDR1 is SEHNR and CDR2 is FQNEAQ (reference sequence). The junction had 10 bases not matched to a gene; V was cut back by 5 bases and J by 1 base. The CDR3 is CASSRGLAGASNSYEQYF. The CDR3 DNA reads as TGTGCCAGCAGCCGGGGACTAGCGGGGGCGTCGAATTCCTACGAGCAGTACTTC.

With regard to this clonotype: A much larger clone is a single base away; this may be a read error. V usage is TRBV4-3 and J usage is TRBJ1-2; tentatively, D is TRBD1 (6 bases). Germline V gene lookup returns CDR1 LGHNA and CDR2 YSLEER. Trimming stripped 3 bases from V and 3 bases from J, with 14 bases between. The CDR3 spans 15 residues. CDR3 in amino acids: CASSQGLSGDYGYTF. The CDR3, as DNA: TGCGCCAGCAGCCAGGGCTTGTCAGGGGACTATGGCTACACCTTC.